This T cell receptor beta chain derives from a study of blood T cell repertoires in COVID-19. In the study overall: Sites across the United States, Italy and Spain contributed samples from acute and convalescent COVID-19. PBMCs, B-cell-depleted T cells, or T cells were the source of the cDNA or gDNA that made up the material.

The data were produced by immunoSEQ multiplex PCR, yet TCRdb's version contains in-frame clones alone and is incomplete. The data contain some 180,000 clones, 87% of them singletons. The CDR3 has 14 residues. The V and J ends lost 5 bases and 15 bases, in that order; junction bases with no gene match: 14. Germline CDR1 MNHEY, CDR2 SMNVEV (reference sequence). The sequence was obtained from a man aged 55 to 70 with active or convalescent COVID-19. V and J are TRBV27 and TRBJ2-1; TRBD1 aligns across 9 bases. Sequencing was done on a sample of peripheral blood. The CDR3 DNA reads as TGTGCCAGCAGTGTAACCGGGACAGGGATTTCCCGGTTCTTC. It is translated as CASSVTGTGISRFF.